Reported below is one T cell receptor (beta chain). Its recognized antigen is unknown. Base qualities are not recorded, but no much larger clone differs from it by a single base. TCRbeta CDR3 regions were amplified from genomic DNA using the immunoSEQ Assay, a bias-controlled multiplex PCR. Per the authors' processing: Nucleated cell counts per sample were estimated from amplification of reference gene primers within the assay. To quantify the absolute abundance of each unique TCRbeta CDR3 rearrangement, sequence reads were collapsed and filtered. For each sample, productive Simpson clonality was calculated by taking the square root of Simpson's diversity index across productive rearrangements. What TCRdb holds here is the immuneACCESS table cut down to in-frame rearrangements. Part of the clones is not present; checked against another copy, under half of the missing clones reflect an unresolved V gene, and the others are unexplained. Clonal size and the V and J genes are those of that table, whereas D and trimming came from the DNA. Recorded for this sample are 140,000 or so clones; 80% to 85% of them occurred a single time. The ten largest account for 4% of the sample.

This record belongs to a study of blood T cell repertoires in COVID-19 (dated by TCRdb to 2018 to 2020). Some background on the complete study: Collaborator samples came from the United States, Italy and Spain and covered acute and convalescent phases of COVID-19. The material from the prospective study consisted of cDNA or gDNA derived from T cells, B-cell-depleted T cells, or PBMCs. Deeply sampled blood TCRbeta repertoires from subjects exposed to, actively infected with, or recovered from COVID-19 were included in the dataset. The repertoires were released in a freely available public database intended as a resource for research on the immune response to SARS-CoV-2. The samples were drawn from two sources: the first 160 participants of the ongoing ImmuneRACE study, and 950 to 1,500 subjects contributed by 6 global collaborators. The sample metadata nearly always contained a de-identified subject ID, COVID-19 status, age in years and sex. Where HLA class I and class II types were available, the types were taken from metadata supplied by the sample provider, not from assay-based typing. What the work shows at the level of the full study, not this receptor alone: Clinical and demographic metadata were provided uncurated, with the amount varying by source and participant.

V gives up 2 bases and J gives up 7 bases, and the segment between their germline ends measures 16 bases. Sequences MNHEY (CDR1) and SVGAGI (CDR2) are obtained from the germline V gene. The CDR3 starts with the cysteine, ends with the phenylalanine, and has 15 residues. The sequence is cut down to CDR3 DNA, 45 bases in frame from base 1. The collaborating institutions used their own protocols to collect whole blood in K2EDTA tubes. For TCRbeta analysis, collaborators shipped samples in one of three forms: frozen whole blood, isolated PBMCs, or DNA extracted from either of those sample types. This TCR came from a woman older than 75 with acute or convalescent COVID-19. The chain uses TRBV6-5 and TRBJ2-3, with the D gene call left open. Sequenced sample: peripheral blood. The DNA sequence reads TGTGCCAGCAGTTACGACGCGGATCGCTCATATACGCAGTATTTT. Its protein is CASSYDADRSYTQYF.